This entry concerns a single TCR beta chain. No antigen is known for it. The germline V and J ends were trimmed by 6 bases and 8 bases, with 19 bases remaining between them. CDR1 MGHRA and CDR2 YSYEKL come from the germline V gene. This CDR3 contains 15 residues. Time point denoted: healthy volunteer bleed at 2 weeks. Unfractionated whole blood yielded total RNA. The record originates from a study of human T cells and chemical hapten exposure. Study details: The variation in per-sample TCR yields arose mainly from small differences in pooled library volumes.

Individual cDNA molecules received unique molecular identifiers in the library. Under the authors' procedure: 96,000 or so TCRs per sample was the median, with a range of roughly 23,224 to 750,000. TCRdb used MiXCR to reprocess the RACE reads, holding one entry per CDR3 protein. These V and J calls are TCRdb output, not the study's own analysis. The repertoire includes 100,000 to 150,000 distinct CDR3 sequences, around 8.2% of them detected once, and approximately 2% sits in the top ten. Findings of the study overall: Sensitizing to DPC left TCRs with a frequency above 1 in 1000 unaltered.

This chain links TRBV4-1 with TRBJ1-4; TRBD1 might be the D (6 bases). The source of this sequence is a male donor in good health. Some clones in this sample may be carry-over from other donors' samples. Material for sequencing was whole blood. The CDR3: CASRAYRESYEKLFF. The CDR3 DNA sequence: TGCGCCAGCAGAGCTTACAGGGAATCCTACGAAAAACTGTTTTTT.